The 25 T cell receptor beta chains listed next were all sequenced from one sample in a study of T-cell memory formation after mild COVID-19. One entry per CDR3 protein results from TCRdb running MiXCR on the 5' RACE reads. Found here are more than 80,000 distinct CDR3 sequences, around 12% of them singletons; the top ten hold roughly 27%. The specimen was PBMCs or a T cell subset sorted from them (not recorded which). Receptors originate from an adult woman who had mild COVID-19 (a few samples of this study predate the infection). Cell type and time point are not known.

The gene calls are TRBV15 and TRBJ1-5; the D gene is possibly TRBD1 (6 bases). V was cut by 1 base and J by 6 bases, with 10 bases left in between. The germline CDR1 and CDR2 sequences are LNHNV and YYDKDF (reference sequence). CDR3 length equals 14 residues. The CDR3 DNA sequence: TGTGCCACCAGCAGAGCGGGACAAATTCAGCCCCAGCATTTT. This gives the protein CATSRAGQIQPQHF.

As to this clonotype: Since a much larger clone is just one base distant, this may be a read error. The J gene is TRBJ2-7, the V gene TRBV29-1; D is unclear. The V end was cut by 7 bases, the J end by 2 bases, with 15 bases between. The length of the CDR3 is 13 residues. CDR1 and CDR2 from the germline V gene are SQVTM and ANQGSEA. The CDR3 spells CSACGSLAYEQYF. CDR3 in DNA: TGCAGCGCTTGTGGCAGTTTGGCCTACGAGCAGTACTTC.

J is TRBJ2-3 and V is TRBV5-1, with D maybe TRBD2 (6 bases). V lost 3 bases, J lost 0 bases, and 11 bases lay in between. Germline V gene sequence: CDR1 SGHRS, CDR2 YFSETQ. The CDR3 totals 15 residues. The CDR3 reads CASSSRDSSTDTQYF. The CDR3 DNA reads TGCGCCAGCAGCTCGCGGGACTCGAGCACAGATACGCAGTATTTT.

CDR3 DNA sequence: TGTGCCAGCAGCTTATCTAGCGGGAACTCTGGGGCCAACGTCCTGACTTTC. It translates to CASSLSSGNSGANVLTF. The gene calls are TRBV7-9 and TRBJ2-6; TRBD2 agrees at 9 bases. The CDR3 is made up of 17 amino acids. The germline V gene encodes CDR1 SEHNR and CDR2 FQNEAQ (reference sequence). Trimming took 2 bases from V and 0 from J; bases not matched to a gene: 2.

There are a few counts of this clonotype. V gene TRBV12-3 or TRBV12-4 combines with J gene TRBJ2-4; perhaps TRBD1 as D (6 bases). The V and J ends lost 7 bases and 3 bases respectively, with 16 bases between them. The CDR3 consists of 15 residues. CDR3 sequence (DNA): TGTGCCAGCACCTTAACAGGGTTCGGCAAAAACATTCAGTACTTC. This codes for CASTLTGFGKNIQYF.

The chain carries TRBV19 and TRBJ2-5, with 8 bases aligning to TRBD2. Germline V gene lookup returns CDR1 LNHDA and CDR2 SQIVND (reference sequence). The junction had 13 bases not matched to a gene; V was cut back by 8 bases and J by 5 bases. The CDR3 length is 15 residues. CDR3 bases: TGTGCCAGTTCCTCCCGGACTAGCAGGGTCGAGACCCAGTACTTC. It is translated as CASSSRTSRVETQYF.

This sequence joins TRBV12-3 or TRBV12-4 and TRBJ2-3; D possibly corresponds to TRBD2 (5 bases). The CDR3 contains 16 residues. Trimming took 6 bases from V and 2 from J, leaving 18 bases between them. The CDR3 loop is CASSHPPGVPTDTQYF. The DNA for the CDR3 is TGTGCCAGCAGCCACCCGCCCGGGGTGCCCACAGATACGCAGTATTTT.

This sequence joins TRBV12-3 or TRBV12-4 and TRBJ2-7, with 10 bases fitting TRBD1. J gave up 8 bases and V 5 bases, and 12 bases lay outside the gene matches. The CDR3 consists of 15 residues. CDR3 in DNA: TGTGCCAGCAGTCACCGGGACAGGGGCCTGGATAAGCAGTACTTC. Translation gives CASSHRDRGLDKQYF.

This clonotype came up many times. The chain employs TRBV5-4 and TRBJ1-1; D remains unclear. CDR1 and CDR2 (germline): SGHNT, YYREEE (reference sequence). V lost 2 bases, J lost 1 base, and 3 bases lay in between. The CDR3 has 12 residues. CDR3 sequence reads: CASSFANTEAFF. The CDR3 DNA reads TGTGCCAGCAGCTTCGCGAACACTGAAGCTTTCTTT.

The chain combines TRBV25-1 with TRBJ2-1; no reliable D call. The CDR3 consists of 12 residues. Trimming left V 8 bases short and J 5 bases short, with 10 bases between. Germline V gene sequence: CDR1 MGHDK, CDR2 SYGVNS. CDR3 DNA sequence: TGTGCCAGCCAAACGGCCAACAATGAGCAGTTCTTC. Its protein is CASQTANNEQFF.

The CDR3 DNA reads as TGCAGTGCCAGTTCACGGATCTCCTACGAGCAGTACTTC. This encodes CSASSRISYEQYF. The chain employs TRBV20-1 and TRBJ2-7; D ambiguous. V was cut by 6 bases and J by 0 bases, with 12 bases left in between. The CDR3 consists of 13 residues. From germline, CDR1 is DFQATT and CDR2 SNEGSKA (reference sequence).

This clonotype was observed a handful of times. The V gene is TRBV12-5, the J gene TRBJ1-2; 7 nucleotides match TRBD1. CDR1 LGHNT and CDR2 FRNRAP come from the germline V gene. This CDR3 comprises 13 residues. Germline trimming cut 6 bases from V and 7 bases from J; bases unmatched to any gene: 8. CDR3 sequence: CASGPTGPGGYTF. DNA of the CDR3: TGTGCTAGTGGCCCGACAGGGCCCGGTGGCTACACCTTC.

V gene TRBV3-1 combines with J gene TRBJ2-5; 12 bases fit TRBD2. With V trimmed by 3 bases and J by 1 base, 3 bases remained unmatched. This CDR3 contains 16 residues. Germline V gives CDR1 LGHDT, CDR2 YNNKEL (reference sequence). The CDR3 bases are TGTGCCAGCAGCCAGGGACTAGCGGGTTCCCAAGAGACCCAGTACTTC. Translated: CASSQGLAGSQETQYF.

This clonotype appeared a few times. This chain connects TRBV4-2 to TRBJ2-1, with unresolved D. Between the trimmed V and J ends, which lost 0 bases and 8 bases, there was a span of 8 bases. This CDR3 region has 13 residues. Germline V gene lookup returns CDR1 LGHNA and CDR2 YNFKEQ. The CDR3 DNA sequence: TGTGCCAGCAGCCAAGATTATTGGGATGAGCAGTTCTTC. Protein product: CASSQDYWDEQFF.

This clonotype was found a few times. The CDR3 nucleotides read TGCAGCGTTCCTCCGTCGAGGTCGACTGAAGCTTTCTTT. Encoded protein: CSVPPSRSTEAFF. The J gene is TRBJ1-1, the V gene TRBV29-1; no clear D gene. Deletions cut 5 bases from V and 5 bases from J, with 15 bases between. Germline lookup yields CDR1 SQVTM and CDR2 ANQGSEA. The length of the CDR3 is 13 residues.

The chain has TRBV7-6 and TRBJ2-1; D is ambiguous. CDR1 and CDR2 from the germline V gene are SGHVS and FNYEAQ. V dropped 7 bases and J dropped 5 bases, with 15 bases sitting between them. This CDR3 comprises 14 residues. The CDR3 coding sequence is TGTGCCAGCAAACCGGGCCCAAGGGACAATGAGCAGTTCTTC. It translates to CASKPGPRDNEQFF.

There are many counts of this clonotype. The junction departs from germline at one end; a sequencing error may be responsible. This rearrangement joins TRBV7-7 to TRBJ2-1, with 9 bases fitting TRBD2. The CDR3 spans 16 residues. Germline values: CDR1 SSHAT, CDR2 FNYEAQ (reference sequence). DNA for the CDR3: TGTGCTAGCAGCAGAAGAGGGACTAGCTCCGCCAATGAGCAGTTCTTC. Translating it yields CASSRRGTSSANEQFF.

The chain is built from TRBV29-1 and TRBJ2-5, with 8 bases identical to TRBD2. The CDR3 totals 15 residues. Germline CDR1 and CDR2: SQVTM and ANQGSEA. V gave up 7 bases and J gave up 0 bases; unmatched junction bases: 10. This CDR3 is CSAESGTRYQETQYF. Here the CDR3 DNA reads TGCAGCGCAGAATCCGGGACTAGGTACCAAGAGACCCAGTACTTC.

The genes are TRBV5-1 and TRBJ1-1, with D hard to call. Trimming cost V 0 bases and J 1 base, with 7 bases left between them. Germline V CDR1 and CDR2: SGHRS, YFSETQ. This CDR3 is built from 14 residues. For the CDR3, the DNA is TGCGCCAGCAGCTTGGTCGAGCGGAACACTGAAGCTTTCTTT. This codes for CASSLVERNTEAFF.

This clonotype has more than one count but fewer than ten. The chain combines TRBV6-1 with TRBJ2-7; possibly TRBD1 or TRBD2 for D (6 bases each). Germline V CDR1 and CDR2: MNHNS, SASEGT. The V end lost 11 bases, the J end lost 2 bases, and 16 bases lay between the germline ends. CDR3 length: 13 residues. In DNA, the CDR3 is TGTGCCGCCGCCGGAGGGGACACCTACGAGCAGTACTTC. This codes for CAAAGGDTYEQYF.

This clonotype was counted only a few times. The chain has TRBV5-1 and TRBJ2-1; D may correspond to TRBD1 or TRBD2 (5 bases each). This CDR3 has 15 amino acids. The germline V and J ends were trimmed by 2 bases and 8 bases, with 17 bases remaining between them. Germline V gene sequence: CDR1 SGHRS, CDR2 YFSETQ. The CDR3 DNA sequence: TGCGCCAGCAGCTTATATTCCAGGGAGCTCGATGAGCAGTTCTTC. Residues: CASSLYSRELDEQFF. Together with reference TRBV5-1 and TRBJ2-1, the CDR3 gives the full variable domain: KAGVTQTPRYLIKTRGQQVTLSCSPISGHRSVSWYQQTPGQGLQFLFEYFSETQRNKGNFPGRFSGRQFSNSRSEMNVSTLELGDSALYLCASSLYSRELDEQFFGPGTRLTVL.

The rearrangement uses TRBV12-3 or TRBV12-4 and TRBJ2-1, with D unresolved. CDR3 length: 13 residues. V was cut by 4 bases and J by 4 bases, with 8 bases left in between. The CDR3 region has the DNA TGTGCCAGCAGTTCCCCCCCGTACAATGAGCAGTTCTTC. Translated: CASSSPPYNEQFF.

The rearrangement links TRBV5-5 to TRBJ2-7; weak D call: TRBD2 (6 bases). This CDR3 is built from 14 residues. Trimming took 0 bases from V and 5 from J, leaving 12 bases between them. CDR1 and CDR2 (germline): SGHKS, YYEKEE (reference sequence). Here the CDR3 reads CASSLGLVDDEQYF. The CDR3 region has the DNA TGTGCCAGCAGCTTGGGACTAGTTGACGACGAGCAGTACTTC.

The V gene is TRBV19, the J gene TRBJ2-2, with TRBD1 as a possible D gene (5 bases). The CDR3 runs 14 residues. Trimming cost V 4 bases and J 6 bases, with 12 bases left between them. Germline CDR1 is LNHDA and CDR2 is SQIVND (reference sequence). Written as DNA, the CDR3 is TGTGCCAGTAGTAGCCCAACAGGATCCGGGGAGCTGTTTTTT. Its translation is CASSSPTGSGELFF.

CDR3 coding DNA: TGTGCCAGCAGCTTAGCAGGGGGTGATGGGGCCAACGTCCTGACTTTC. Protein: CASSLAGGDGANVLTF. The rearrangement joins TRBV7-6 to TRBJ2-6; the D gene is possibly TRBD1 (6 bases). Germline V lookup: CDR1 SGHVS, CDR2 FNYEAQ. V gave up 0 bases and J gave up 3 bases, with 9 bases separating them. This CDR3 spans 16 amino acids.